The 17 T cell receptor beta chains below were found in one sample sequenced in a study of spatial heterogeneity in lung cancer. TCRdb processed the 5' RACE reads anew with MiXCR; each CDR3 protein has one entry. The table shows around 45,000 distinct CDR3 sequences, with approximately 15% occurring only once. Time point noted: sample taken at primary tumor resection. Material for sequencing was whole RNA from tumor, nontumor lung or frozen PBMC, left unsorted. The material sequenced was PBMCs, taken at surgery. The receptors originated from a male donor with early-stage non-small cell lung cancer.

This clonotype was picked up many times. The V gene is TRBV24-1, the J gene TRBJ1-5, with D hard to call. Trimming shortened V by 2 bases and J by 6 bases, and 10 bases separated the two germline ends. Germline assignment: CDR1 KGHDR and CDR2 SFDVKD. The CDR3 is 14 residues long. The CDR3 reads CATSDSGGVQPQHF. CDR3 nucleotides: TGTGCCACCAGTGATTCAGGTGGGGTTCAGCCCCAGCATTTT.

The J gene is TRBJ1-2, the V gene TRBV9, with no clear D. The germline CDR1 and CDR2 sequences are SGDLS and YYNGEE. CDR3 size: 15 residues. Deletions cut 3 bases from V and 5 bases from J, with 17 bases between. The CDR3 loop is CASSGRPLTLYGYTF. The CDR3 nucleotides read TGTGCCAGCAGCGGGCGACCCTTGACCTTATATGGCTACACCTTC.

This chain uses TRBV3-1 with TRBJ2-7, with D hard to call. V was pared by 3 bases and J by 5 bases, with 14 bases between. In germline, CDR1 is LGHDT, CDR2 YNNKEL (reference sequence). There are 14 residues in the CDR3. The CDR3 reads CASSHFSVPNEQYF. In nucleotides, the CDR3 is TGTGCCAGCAGCCACTTCAGCGTTCCTAACGAGCAGTACTTC.

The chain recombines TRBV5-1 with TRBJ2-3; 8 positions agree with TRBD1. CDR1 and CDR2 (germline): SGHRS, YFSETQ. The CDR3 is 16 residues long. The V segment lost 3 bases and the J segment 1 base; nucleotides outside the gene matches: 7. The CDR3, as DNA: TGCGCCAGCAGCTATACCGGGACAGGACGCACAGATACGCAGTATTTT. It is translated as CASSYTGTGRTDTQYF.

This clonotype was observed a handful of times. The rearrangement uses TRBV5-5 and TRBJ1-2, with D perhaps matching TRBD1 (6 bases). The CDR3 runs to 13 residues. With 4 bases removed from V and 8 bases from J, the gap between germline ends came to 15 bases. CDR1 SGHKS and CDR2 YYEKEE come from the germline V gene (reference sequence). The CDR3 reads CASSRTGSGGYTF. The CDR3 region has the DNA TGTGCCAGCAGCCGAACAGGGTCAGGAGGCTACACCTTC.

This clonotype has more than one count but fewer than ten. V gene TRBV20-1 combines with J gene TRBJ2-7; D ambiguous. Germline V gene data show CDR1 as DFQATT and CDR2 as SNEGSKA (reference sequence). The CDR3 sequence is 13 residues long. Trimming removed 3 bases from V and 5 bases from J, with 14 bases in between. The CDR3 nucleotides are TGCAGTGCTAGTCTGGGTTGGACGGACGAGCAGTACTTC. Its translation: CSASLGWTDEQYF.

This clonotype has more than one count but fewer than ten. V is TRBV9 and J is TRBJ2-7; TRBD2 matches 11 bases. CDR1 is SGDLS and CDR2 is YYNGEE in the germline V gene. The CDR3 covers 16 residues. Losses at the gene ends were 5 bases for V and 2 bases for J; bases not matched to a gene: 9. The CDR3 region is CASSPGLAEPTYEQYF. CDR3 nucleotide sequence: TGTGCCAGCAGTCCGGGACTAGCGGAACCCACCTACGAGCAGTACTTC.

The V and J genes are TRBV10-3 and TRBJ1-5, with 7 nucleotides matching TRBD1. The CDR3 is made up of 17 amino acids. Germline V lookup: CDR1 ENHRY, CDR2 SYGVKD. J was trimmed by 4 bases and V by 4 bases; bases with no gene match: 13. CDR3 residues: CAISATGTEDGNQPQHF. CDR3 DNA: TGTGCCATCAGTGCGACCGGGACAGAAGATGGAAATCAGCCCCAGCATTTT.

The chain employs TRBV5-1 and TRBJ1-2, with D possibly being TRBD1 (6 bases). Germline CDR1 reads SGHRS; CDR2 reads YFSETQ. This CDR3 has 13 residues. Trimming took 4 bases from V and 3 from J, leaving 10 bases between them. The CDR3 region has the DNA TGCGCCAGCAGCCCAAACAGGGACTATGGCTACACCTTC. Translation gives CASSPNRDYGYTF.

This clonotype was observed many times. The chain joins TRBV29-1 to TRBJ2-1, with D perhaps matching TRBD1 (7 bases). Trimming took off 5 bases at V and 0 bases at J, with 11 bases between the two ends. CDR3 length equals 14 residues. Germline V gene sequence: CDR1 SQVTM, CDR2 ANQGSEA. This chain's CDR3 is CSVSGGSSYNEQFF. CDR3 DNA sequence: TGCAGCGTTTCAGGGGGGAGCTCCTACAATGAGCAGTTCTTC.

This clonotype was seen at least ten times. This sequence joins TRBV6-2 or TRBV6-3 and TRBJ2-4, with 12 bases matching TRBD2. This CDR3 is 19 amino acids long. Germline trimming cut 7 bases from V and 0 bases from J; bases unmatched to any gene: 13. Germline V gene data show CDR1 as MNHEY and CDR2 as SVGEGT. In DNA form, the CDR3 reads TGTGCCAGCAAGCCAACTAGCGGGAGGACTACACTAGCCAAAAACATTCAGTACTTC. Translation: CASKPTSGRTTLAKNIQYF.

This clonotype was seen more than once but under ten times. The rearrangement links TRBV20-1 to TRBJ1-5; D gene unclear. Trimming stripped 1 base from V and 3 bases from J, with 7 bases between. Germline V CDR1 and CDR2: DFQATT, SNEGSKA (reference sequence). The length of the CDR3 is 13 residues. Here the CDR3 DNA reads TGCAGTGCTAGAGTACAGAACAATCAGCCCCAGCATTTT. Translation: CSARVQNNQPQHF.

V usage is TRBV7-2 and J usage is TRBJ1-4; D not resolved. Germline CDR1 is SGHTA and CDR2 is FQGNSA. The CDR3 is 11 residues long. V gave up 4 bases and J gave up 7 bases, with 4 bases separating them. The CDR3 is CASSSREKLFF. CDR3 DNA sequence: TGTGCCAGCAGCTCCCGTGAAAAACTGTTTTTT.

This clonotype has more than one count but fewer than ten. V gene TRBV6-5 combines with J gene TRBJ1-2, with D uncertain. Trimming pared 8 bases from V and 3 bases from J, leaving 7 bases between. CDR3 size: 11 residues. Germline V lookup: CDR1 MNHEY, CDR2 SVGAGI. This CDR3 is CASQDHYGYTF. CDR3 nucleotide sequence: TGTGCCAGCCAGGATCACTATGGCTACACCTTC.

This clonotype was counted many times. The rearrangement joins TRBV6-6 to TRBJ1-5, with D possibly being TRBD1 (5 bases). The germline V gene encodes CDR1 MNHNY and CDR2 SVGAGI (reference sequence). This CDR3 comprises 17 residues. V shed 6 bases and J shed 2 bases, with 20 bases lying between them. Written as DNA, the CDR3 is TGTGCCAGCAGCTCGACGCCAGGGAGATATCGCAATCAGCCCCAGCATTTT. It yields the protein CASSSTPGRYRNQPQHF.

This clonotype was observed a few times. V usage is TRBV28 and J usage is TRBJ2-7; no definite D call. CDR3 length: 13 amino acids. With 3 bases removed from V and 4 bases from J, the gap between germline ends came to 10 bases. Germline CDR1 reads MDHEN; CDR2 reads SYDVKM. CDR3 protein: CASSFPATYEQYF. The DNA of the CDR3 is TGTGCCAGCAGTTTTCCGGCTACTTACGAGCAGTACTTC. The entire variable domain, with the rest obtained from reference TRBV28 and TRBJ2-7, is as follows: DVKVTQSSRYLVKRTGEKVFLECVQDMDHENMFWYRQDPGLGLRLIYFSYDVKMKEKGDIPEGYSVSREKKERFSLILESASTNQTSMYLCASSFPATYEQYFGPGTRLTVT.

CDR3 sequence reads: CSAALGNSPLHF. The CDR3 nucleotides read TGCAGTGCGGCGCTGGGGAATTCACCCCTCCACTTT. V usage is TRBV20-1 and J usage is TRBJ1-6, with D unresolved. Trimming cost V 6 bases and J 7 bases, with 10 bases left between them. CDR3 length: 12 residues. CDR1 is DFQATT, CDR2 SNEGSKA, per germline (reference sequence).